The clone carrying this T cell receptor beta chain was picked up many times. Its antigen is unidentified. These data belong to a study of blood T cells in healthy people across ages. PCR was performed a second time for about 7 to 12 cycles using a sample-barcoded 5' primer and a J-beta primer mix. TCRdb recomputed calls from the 5' RACE reads with MiXCR, one row per CDR3 protein. Of some 1.7 million distinct CDR3 sequences detected, roughly 30% appear once; the ten largest clones hold 7.7%. The CDR3 runs 15 residues. Per the germline V gene, CDR1 is MNHEY and CDR2 is SVGAGI. Germline trimming cut 4 bases from V and 1 base from J; bases unmatched to any gene: 7. Study findings and constraints: Among T cells, TCR beta diversity per million cells dropped roughly linearly as age rose. One million T cells yielded diversity estimates that were considered underestimates.

V and J are TRBV6-5 and TRBJ2-7; TRBD2 agrees at 7 bases. The source of this sequence is a woman in her twenties or thirties in good health. Material for sequencing was blood. This chain's CDR3 is CASSWGGPPSYEQYF. The CDR3 coding sequence is TGTGCCAGCAGTTGGGGGGGACCACCGTCCTACGAGCAGTACTTC.